This entry is about one T cell receptor (beta chain). This entry is derived from a study of blood T cell repertoires in COVID-19. Study in general: Sites in the United States, Italy and Spain provided acute and convalescent COVID-19 samples. Sample material is recorded as cDNA or gDNA derived from T cells, B-cell-depleted T cells, or PBMCs.

From germline, CDR1 is SGHRS and CDR2 YFSETQ. This CDR3 has 14 residues. Trimming cost V 3 bases and J 5 bases; bases outside gene matches: 6. Original processing notes: Using reference gene primer amplification, nucleated cell counts were estimated. TCRdb's copy holds only in-frame clones and misses some; the assay was immunoSEQ multiplex PCR. V and J calls and clone size follow that table, whereas D and trimming were derived from the DNA. The sample shows about 260,000 clones, around 87% of them seen only once. The clonotype originates from a woman in her forties who had recovered from COVID-19. The chain employs TRBV5-1 and TRBJ1-2; TRBD1 matches at 8 bases. Sequencing was carried out using peripheral blood. CDR3 nucleotides: TGCGCCAGCAGCTGGACAGGGCCACCGTATGGCTACACCTTC. It translates to CASSWTGPPYGYTF. The full variable domain, in which reference TRBV5-1 and TRBJ1-2 provide the parts outside the CDR3, is KAGVTQTPRYLIKTRGQQVTLSCSPISGHRSVSWYQQTPGQGLQFLFEYFSETQRNKGNFPGRFSGRQFSNSRSEMNVSTLELGDSALYLCASSWTGPPYGYTFGSGTRLTVV.